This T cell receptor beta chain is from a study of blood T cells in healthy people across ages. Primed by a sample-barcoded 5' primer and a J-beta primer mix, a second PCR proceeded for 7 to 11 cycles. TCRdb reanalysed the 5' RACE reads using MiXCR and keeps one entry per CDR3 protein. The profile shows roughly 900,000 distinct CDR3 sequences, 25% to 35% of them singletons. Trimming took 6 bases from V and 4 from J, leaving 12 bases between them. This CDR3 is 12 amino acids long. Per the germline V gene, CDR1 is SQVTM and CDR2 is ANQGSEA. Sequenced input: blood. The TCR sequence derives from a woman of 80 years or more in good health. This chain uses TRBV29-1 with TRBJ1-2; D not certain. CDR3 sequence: CSVTTVGYGYTF. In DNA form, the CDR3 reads TGCAGCGTGACGACCGTGGGCTATGGCTACACCTTC.